This T cell receptor beta chain was retrieved from a study of cytomegalovirus exposure and HLA in healthy donors. Study results and caveats: Likely technical artifact: a cluster of highly shared sequence variants. It was only CMV serostatus that was available as immune exposure information. About 87% or about 30% of the time was how often most TCR beta V segments were productive, according to an earlier analysis. The authors later linked a missense DCLRE1C variant to TCR beta V- and J-gene trimming.

The study ran its PCR with 60 Vbeta and 13 Jbeta primers. Using immunoSEQ multiplex PCR, the repertoire was profiled, and TCRdb retains in-frame clones only, with some absent. The data contain roughly 230,000 clones, 78% of them singletons. Comment on this clone: The antigen is not known.

Germline trimming cut 8 bases from V and 8 bases from J; bases unmatched to any gene: 8. Germline CDR1 MGHDK, CDR2 SYGVNS. The CDR3 has 14 residues. Sequencing was performed on PBMCs. The gene calls are TRBV25-1 and TRBJ1-6, with TRBD1 matching over 8 bases. The clonotype originates from a boy aged 5-17 years in good health and CMV-seronegative. CDR3 nucleotide sequence: TGTGCCAGCTTACAGACAGGGGTTTATTCACCCCTCCACTTT. Its translation is CASLQTGVYSPLHF.